Listed below are T cell receptor beta chains from one sample, sequenced in a study of T cell responses to AZD1222 COVID-19 vaccine. Generated by immunoSEQ multiplex PCR, the TCRdb table keeps only in-frame clones and is missing some. The table lists about 120,000 clones, around 87% of them singletons. This material consisted of peripheral blood, taken on day 0 of AZD1222 vaccination. Every receptor here comes from an adult in good health. The CDR3 runs from the conserved cysteine through the conserved F or W. Fields, in order: D gene, J gene, V gene, clone size, CDR3 protein, CDR3 DNA. D genes are given only for firm matches. The size entry is marked missing in some rows and otherwise reads once, few, many or a size class.

D: -; J: TRBJ1-6; V: TRBV19; size: -; CDR3: CASSRSPGKENSPLHF; DNA: TGTGCCAGTAGTCGGTCCCCCGGGAAGGAGAATTCACCCCTCCACTTT
D: TRBD2; J: TRBJ2-1; V: TRBV10-3; size: -; CDR3: CASLGLAENYNEQFF; DNA: TGTGCCAGCCTGGGACTAGCGGAGAACTACAATGAGCAGTTCTTC
D: TRBD2; J: TRBJ2-5; V: TRBV9; size: -; CDR3: CASSVGVAGRQETQYF; DNA: TGTGCCAGCAGCGTAGGGGTAGCGGGCCGACAAGAGACCCAGTACTTC
D: -; J: TRBJ2-4; V: TRBV7-8; size: once; CDR3: CASSLLLRGDIQYF; DNA: TGTGCCAGCAGCTTACTGTTGAGGGGGGACATTCAGTACTTC
D: TRBD1; J: TRBJ2-2; V: TRBV9; size: -; CDR3: CASTPGQGASGELFF; DNA: TGTGCCAGCACACCGGGACAGGGGGCCAGCGGGGAGCTGTTTTTT
D: -; J: TRBJ2-2; V: TRBV2; size: few; CDR3: CASSEVRGTGELFF; DNA: TGTGCCAGCAGTGAAGTCAGGGGTACCGGGGAGCTGTTTTTT
D: TRBD1; J: TRBJ1-1; V: TRBV28; size: -; CDR3: CASRTGLTEAFF; DNA: TGTGCCAGCAGGACAGGGTTAACTGAAGCTTTCTTT
D: TRBD1; J: TRBJ1-1; V: TRBV19; size: -; CDR3: CASSIGGTASGSEAFF; DNA: TGTGCCAGTAGTATCGGGGGGACAGCCTCGGGTTCTGAAGCTTTCTTT
D: TRBD2; J: TRBJ2-1; V: TRBV20-1; size: -; CDR3: CSARASGSKFF; DNA: TGCAGTGCTAGAGCTAGCGGGAGTAAGTTCTTC
D: -; J: TRBJ1-1; V: TRBV14; size: -; CDR3: CASSQGGSPLGRDTEAFF; DNA: TGTGCCAGCAGCCAAGGGGGATCTCCCCTGGGGAGGGACACTGAAGCTTTCTTT
D: TRBD1; J: TRBJ1-1; V: TRBV5-6; size: -; CDR3: CASSLRTGGSEAFF; DNA: TGTGCCAGCAGCTTGCGAACAGGGGGATCTGAAGCTTTCTTT
D: -; J: TRBJ1-5; V: TRBV2; size: -; CDR3: CASSEDSSYQPQHF; DNA: TGTGCCAGCAGTGAAGATAGCAGCTATCAGCCCCAGCATTTT
D: TRBD1; J: TRBJ2-7; V: TRBV3-1/TRBV3-2; size: -; CDR3: CASSQGTGGNSYEQYF; DNA: TGTGCCAGCAGCCAGGGGACAGGGGGAAACTCCTACGAGCAGTACTTC
D: TRBD1; J: TRBJ1-1; V: TRBV5-3; size: few; CDR3: CARRWTGGPMNTEAFF; DNA: TGTGCCAGAAGATGGACAGGGGGGCCGATGAACACTGAAGCTTTCTTT
D: -; J: TRBJ2-3; V: TRBV20-1; size: -; CDR3: CSALYTDTQYF; DNA: TGCAGTGCTTTGTACACAGATACGCAGTATTTT
D: -; J: TRBJ2-1; V: TRBV11-2; size: -; CDR3: CASSSPKIGNEQFF; DNA: TGTGCCAGCAGCTCCCCCAAGATCGGGAATGAGCAGTTCTTC
D: -; J: TRBJ1-2; V: TRBV5-6; size: -; CDR3: CASSLPTLASSNYGYTF; DNA: TGTGCCAGCAGCTTGCCCACCTTGGCCAGCTCAAACTATGGCTACACCTTC
D: -; J: TRBJ2-1; V: TRBV7-8; size: -; CDR3: CASSLHYNEQFF; DNA: TGTGCCAGCAGCCTCCATTACAATGAGCAGTTCTTC
D: TRBD2; J: TRBJ2-6; V: TRBV7-9; size: -; CDR3: CASSFTTSGRAAGANVLTF; DNA: TGTGCCAGCAGCTTCACGACTAGCGGGAGGGCCGCTGGGGCCAACGTCCTGACTTTC
D: -; J: TRBJ2-6; V: TRBV10-3; size: -; CDR3: CAISESNSKGSGANVLTF; DNA: TGTGCCATCAGTGAGTCGAATTCAAAAGGGTCTGGGGCCAACGTCCTGACTTTC
D: -; J: TRBJ2-6; V: TRBV2; size: -; CDR3: CASTPRAGANVLTF; DNA: TGTGCCAGCACCCCCCGGGCTGGGGCCAACGTCCTGACTTTC
D: -; J: TRBJ2-7; V: TRBV6-2/TRBV6-3; size: -; CDR3: CASSQGPYEQYF; DNA: TGTGCCAGCAGCCAAGGTCCATACGAGCAGTACTTC
D: -; J: TRBJ2-5; V: TRBV5-1; size: -; CDR3: CASSSGKETQYF; DNA: TGCGCCAGCAGTTCAGGGAAAGAGACCCAGTACTTC
D: TRBD1; J: TRBJ1-2; V: TRBV29-1; size: -; CDR3: CSGSSGTGGSYTF; DNA: TGCAGCGGCAGCTCCGGGACAGGGGGCTCCTACACCTTC
D: TRBD1; J: TRBJ2-5; V: TRBV6-6; size: -; CDR3: CASRDWTGETQYF; DNA: TGTGCCAGCAGGGATTGGACAGGCGAGACCCAGTACTTC
D: TRBD2; J: TRBJ2-3; V: TRBV24-1; size: -; CDR3: CATSDSPGQGGTSGRPDTQYF; DNA: TGTGCCACCAGTGACTCCCCCGGACAGGGGGGGACTAGCGGGAGGCCAGATACGCAGTATTTT
D: -; J: TRBJ1-2; V: TRBV28; size: -; CDR3: CASSPPGANRYGYTF; DNA: TGTGCCAGCAGTCCGCCGGGTGCCAATCGCTATGGCTACACCTTC
D: -; J: TRBJ1-2; V: TRBV2; size: -; CDR3: CASAGEIYGYTF; DNA: TGTGCCAGCGCAGGGGAGATTTATGGCTACACCTTC
D: -; J: TRBJ1-3; V: TRBV5-4; size: once; CDR3: CAASPGSSGNTIYF; DNA: TGTGCCGCTTCTCCGGGGAGCTCTGGAAACACCATATATTTT
D: -; J: TRBJ1-4; V: TRBV7-2; size: -; CDR3: CASSSHSFREKLFF; DNA: TGTGCCAGCAGCTCCCACTCGTTTAGAGAAAAACTGTTTTTT
D: -; J: TRBJ2-5; V: TRBV25-1; size: -; CDR3: CASSPGEVVLETQYF; DNA: TGTGCCAGCAGTCCCGGAGAAGTGGTCTTAGAGACCCAGTACTTC
D: -; J: TRBJ1-2; V: TRBV28; size: -; CDR3: CASSSQGYPYGYTF; DNA: TGTGCCAGCAGTTCACAGGGTTATCCCTATGGCTACACCTTC
D: TRBD1; J: TRBJ1-2; V: TRBV28; size: -; CDR3: CASSGDSYGYTF; DNA: TGTGCCAGCAGTGGGGACAGCTATGGCTACACCTTC
D: -; J: TRBJ2-3; V: TRBV11-2; size: -; CDR3: CASSLAGRKGLTDTQYF; DNA: TGTGCCAGCAGCTTAGCAGGCAGAAAAGGACTGACAGATACGCAGTATTTT
D: TRBD1; J: TRBJ1-1; V: TRBV27; size: -; CDR3: CASSLYPRGSNTEAFF; DNA: TGTGCCAGCAGTTTATATCCCAGGGGGAGCAACACTGAAGCTTTCTTT
D: TRBD2; J: TRBJ2-1; V: TRBV4-2; size: few; CDR3: CASSHYGSGTYNEQFF; DNA: TGTGCCAGCAGCCACTATGGTAGCGGGACTTACAATGAGCAGTTCTTC
D: TRBD1; J: TRBJ1-5; V: TRBV19; size: -; CDR3: CASSVDRGPYSNQPQHF; DNA: TGTGCCAGTAGTGTAGACAGGGGGCCTTATAGCAATCAGCCCCAGCATTTT
D: -; J: TRBJ2-3; V: TRBV24-1; size: -; CDR3: CATSGPGTDTQYF; DNA: TGTGCCACCAGTGGTCCAGGCACAGATACGCAGTATTTT
D: -; J: TRBJ2-6; V: TRBV5-6; size: -; CDR3: CASRFFSGANVLTF; DNA: TGTGCCAGCAGATTCTTCTCTGGGGCCAACGTCCTGACTTTC
D: -; J: TRBJ1-5; V: TRBV19; size: -; CDR3: CASSRGPSAGYSNQPQHF; DNA: TGTGCCAGTAGTCGGGGACCGTCGGCGGGTTATAGCAATCAGCCCCAGCATTTT
D: TRBD1; J: TRBJ2-7; V: TRBV28; size: -; CDR3: CASSPVGTGMYEQYF; DNA: TGTGCCAGCAGTCCTGTTGGGACAGGGATGTACGAGCAGTACTTC
D: -; J: TRBJ1-1; V: TRBV18; size: -; CDR3: CASSADMNTEAFF; DNA: TGTGCCAGCTCTGCGGATATGAACACTGAAGCTTTCTTT
D: -; J: TRBJ2-2; V: TRBV9; size: -; CDR3: CASEWADTGELFF; DNA: TGTGCCAGCGAGTGGGCGGACACCGGGGAGCTGTTTTTT
D: -; J: TRBJ2-7; V: TRBV21-1; size: -; CDR3: CASRETGYKNEQYF; DNA: TGTGCCAGCCGCGAGACAGGGTATAAAAACGAGCAGTACTTC
D: -; J: TRBJ1-2; V: TRBV6-6; size: -; CDR3: CATLGSNYGYTF; DNA: TGTGCCACCCTGGGCAGTAACTATGGCTACACCTTC
D: -; J: TRBJ1-2; V: TRBV12-3/TRBV12-4; size: once; CDR3: CASSPPLGGGYTF; DNA: TGTGCCAGCAGCCCTCCCTTAGGGGGAGGCTACACCTTC
D: TRBD1; J: TRBJ1-2; V: TRBV28; size: -; CDR3: CASSTGTGVFGYTF; DNA: TGTGCCAGCAGTACCGGGACAGGGGTCTTTGGCTACACCTTC
D: -; J: TRBJ2-1; V: TRBV19; size: few; CDR3: CASRRLAPEGEQFF; DNA: TGTGCCAGTAGGAGACTGGCCCCAGAGGGTGAGCAGTTCTTC
D: -; J: TRBJ2-3; V: TRBV18; size: -; CDR3: CASSRGSTDTQYF; DNA: TGTGCCAGCTCCCGGGGGAGCACAGATACGCAGTATTTT
D: -; J: TRBJ1-2; V: TRBV7-8; size: -; CDR3: CASSPSWGVSKTF; DNA: TGTGCCAGCAGCCCTTCTTGGGGGGTGTCGAAAACCTTC
D: TRBD2; J: TRBJ2-3; V: TRBV27; size: -; CDR3: CASRTLAGGTDTQYF; DNA: TGTGCCAGCAGGACGTTAGCGGGAGGTACAGATACGCAGTATTTT
D: -; J: TRBJ1-4; V: TRBV5-1; size: once; CDR3: CASSSTGSSTNEKLFF; DNA: TGCGCCAGCAGCTCTACAGGTAGTTCAACTAATGAAAAACTGTTTTTT
D: -; J: TRBJ1-6; V: TRBV19; size: -; CDR3: CASRPTGGNSPLHF; DNA: TGTGCCAGTAGACCCACCGGGGGCAATTCACCCCTCCACTTT
D: -; J: TRBJ1-3; V: TRBV12-1; size: -; CDR3: CASSFTGNGNTIYF; DNA: TGTGCCAGCAGCTTTACGGGGAACGGAAACACCATATATTTT
D: -; J: TRBJ2-1; V: TRBV7-3; size: -; CDR3: CASSHMGSEGEQFF; DNA: TGTGCCAGCAGCCACATGGGTAGCGAGGGTGAGCAGTTCTTC
D: TRBD2; J: TRBJ2-1; V: TRBV6-6; size: -; CDR3: CASSRTSHWGTSGNLGSYNEQFF; DNA: TGTGCCAGCAGTCGAACCTCGCATTGGGGGACTAGCGGGAATTTGGGCTCCTACAATGAGCAGTTCTTC
D: -; J: TRBJ2-7; V: TRBV11-3; size: once; CDR3: CASSSDGYEQYF; DNA: TGTGCCAGCAGTTCGGACGGCTACGAGCAGTACTTC
D: TRBD1; J: TRBJ1-5; V: TRBV7-2; size: -; CDR3: CASSLRAGQGVPPQHF; DNA: TGTGCCAGCAGCTTGAGGGCGGGACAGGGCGTTCCGCCCCAGCATTTT
D: TRBD2; J: TRBJ2-3; V: TRBV9; size: -; CDR3: CASSDGGGQNTQYF; DNA: TGTGCCAGCAGCGACGGGGGAGGGCAAAATACGCAGTATTTT
D: TRBD1; J: TRBJ1-1; V: TRBV10-3; size: -; CDR3: CAISELGQGTAPEAFF; DNA: TGTGCCATCAGTGAACTGGGACAGGGTACTGCCCCTGAAGCTTTCTTT